This T cell receptor (beta chain) was identified during a study of T cell responses to AZD1222 COVID-19 vaccine. Findings and caveats of the study: Spike-specific TCR breadth and depth went up after people got two AZD1222 doses.

Germline values: CDR1 MNHEY, CDR2 SVGAGI. The length of the CDR3 is 14 residues. V was cut by 6 bases and J by 0 bases, with 9 bases left in between. Measured with immunoSEQ multiplex PCR; TCRdb has only the in-frame clones, and not every one. The table lists over 110,000 clones, roughly 92% of them singletons. This clone is a singleton in its sample. Antigen specificity is unknown. The clonotype originates from an adult who received the AZD1222 COVID-19 vaccine. Here the sequenced sample was peripheral blood, taken 28 days after the second AZD1222 dose. V and J are TRBV6-5 and TRBJ1-5; TRBD1 might be the D (5 bases). DNA of the CDR3: TGTGCCAGCAGGAGGGGTAGTAGCAATCAGCCCCAGCATTTT. As protein: CASRRGSSNQPQHF.